This T cell receptor beta chain is from a study of radiotherapy plus CTLA-4 blockade in lung cancer. Study information: Of all patients, around 19% responded objectively and roughly 31% showed disease control. Study findings and constraints: Some TCR clones had been derived from tumors. These clones expanded in peripheral blood after radiotherapy plus ipilimumab. The best predictor of response was reported to be early blood T cell clone dynamics, with interferon-beta.

Repertoires were generated with immunoSEQ multiplex PCR, while TCRdb's copy carries only in-frame clones and drops some. The sample includes over 85,000 clones, roughly 79% of them seen just once. Patients with chemo-refractory metastatic non-small-cell lung cancer received focal radiation plus CTLA-4 blockade with ipilimumab. This clone has just a few counts. Its antigen remains unidentified. The junction had 6 bases not matched to a gene; V was cut back by 6 bases and J by 2 bases. Germline lookup yields CDR1 SNHLY and CDR2 FYNNEI. The CDR3 has 15 amino acids. The source is a human donor with non-small cell lung cancer who had a partial response to radiotherapy plus ipilimumab. Some clones in this sample may be carry-over from other donors' samples. The sample here was peripheral blood, taken from a patient treated with radiotherapy plus ipilimumab. The V gene is TRBV2, the J gene TRBJ2-2; 7 positions agree with TRBD1. The CDR3: CASRKGTANTGELFF. DNA of the CDR3: TGTGCCAGCAGGAAGGGGACAGCCAACACCGGGGAGCTGTTTTTT.